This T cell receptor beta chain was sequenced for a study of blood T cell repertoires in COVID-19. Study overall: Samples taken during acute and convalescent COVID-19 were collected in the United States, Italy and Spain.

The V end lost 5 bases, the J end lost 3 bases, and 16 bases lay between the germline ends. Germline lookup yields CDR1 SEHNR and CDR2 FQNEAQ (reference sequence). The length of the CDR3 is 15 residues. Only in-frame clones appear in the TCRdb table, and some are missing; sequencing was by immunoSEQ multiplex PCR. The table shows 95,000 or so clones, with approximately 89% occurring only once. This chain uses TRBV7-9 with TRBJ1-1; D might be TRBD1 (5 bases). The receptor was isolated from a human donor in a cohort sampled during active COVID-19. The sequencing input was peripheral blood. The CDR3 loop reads CASSGIGGRDTEAFF. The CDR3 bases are TGTGCCAGCAGCGGGATCGGGGGAAGGGACACTGAAGCTTTCTTT.